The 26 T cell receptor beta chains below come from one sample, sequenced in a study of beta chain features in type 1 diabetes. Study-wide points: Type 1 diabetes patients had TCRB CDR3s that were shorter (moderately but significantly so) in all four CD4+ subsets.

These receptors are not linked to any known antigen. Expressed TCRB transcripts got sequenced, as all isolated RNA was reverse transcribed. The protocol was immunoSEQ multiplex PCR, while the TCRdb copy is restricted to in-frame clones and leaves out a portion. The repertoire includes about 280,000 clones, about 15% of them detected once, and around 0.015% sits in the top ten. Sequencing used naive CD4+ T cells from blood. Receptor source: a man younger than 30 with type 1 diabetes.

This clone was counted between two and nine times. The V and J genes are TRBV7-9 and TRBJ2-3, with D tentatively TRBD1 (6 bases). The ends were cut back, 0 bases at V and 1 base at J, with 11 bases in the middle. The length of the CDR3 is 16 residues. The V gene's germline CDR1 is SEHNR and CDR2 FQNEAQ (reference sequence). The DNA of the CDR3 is TGTGCCAGCAGCTTAGCTGGACGGACAGGCACAGATACGCAGTATTTT. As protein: CASSLAGRTGTDTQYF.

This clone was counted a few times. The CDR3 nucleotides are TGTGCCAGCAGTTTTGGGGCAGCTCAAGAGACCCAGTACTTC. It encodes CASSFGAAQETQYF. This chain joins TRBV28 and TRBJ2-5, with a possible D match to TRBD1 (5 bases). The CDR3 has 14 amino acids. V was shortened by 3 bases and J by 2 bases, with 10 bases between the two germline ends. Germline assignment: CDR1 MDHEN and CDR2 SYDVKM.

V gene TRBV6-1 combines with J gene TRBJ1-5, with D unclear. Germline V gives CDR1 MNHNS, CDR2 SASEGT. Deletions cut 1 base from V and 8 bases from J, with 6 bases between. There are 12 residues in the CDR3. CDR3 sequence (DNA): TGTGCCAGCAGTGAAGGACACAAGCCCCAGCATTTT. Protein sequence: CASSEGHKPQHF.

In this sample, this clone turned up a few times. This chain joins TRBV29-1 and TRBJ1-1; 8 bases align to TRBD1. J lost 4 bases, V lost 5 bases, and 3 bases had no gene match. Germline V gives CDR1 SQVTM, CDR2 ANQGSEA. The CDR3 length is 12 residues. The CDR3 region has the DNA TGCAGCGTTCACACAGGGGGCACTGAAGCTTTCTTT. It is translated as CSVHTGGTEAFF.

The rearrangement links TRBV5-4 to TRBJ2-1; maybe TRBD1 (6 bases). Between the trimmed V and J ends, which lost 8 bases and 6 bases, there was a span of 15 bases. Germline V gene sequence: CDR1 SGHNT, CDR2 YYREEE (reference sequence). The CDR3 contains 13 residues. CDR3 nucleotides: TGTGCCAGAGGGGGACCCCCGGGCAATGAGCAGTTCTTC. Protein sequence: CARGGPPGNEQFF.

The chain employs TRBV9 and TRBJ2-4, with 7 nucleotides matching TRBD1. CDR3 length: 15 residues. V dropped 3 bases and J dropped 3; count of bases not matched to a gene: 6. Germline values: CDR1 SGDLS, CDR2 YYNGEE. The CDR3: CASSDDRVGKNIQYF. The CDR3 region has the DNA TGTGCCAGCAGCGATGACAGGGTGGGCAAAAACATTCAGTACTTC.

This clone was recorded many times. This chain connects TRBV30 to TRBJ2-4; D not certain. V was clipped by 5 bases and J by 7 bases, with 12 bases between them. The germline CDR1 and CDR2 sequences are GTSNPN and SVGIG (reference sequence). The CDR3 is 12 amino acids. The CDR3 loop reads CAWGSTVNIQYF. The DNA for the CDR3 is TGTGCCTGGGGTTCTACTGTGAACATTCAGTACTTC.

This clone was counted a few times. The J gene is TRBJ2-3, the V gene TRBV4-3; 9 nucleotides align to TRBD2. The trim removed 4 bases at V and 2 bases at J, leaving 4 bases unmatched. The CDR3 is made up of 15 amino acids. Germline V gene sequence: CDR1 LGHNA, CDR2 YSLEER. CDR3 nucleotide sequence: TGCGCCAGCAGCCTCCTAGCGGGGCCCACAGATACGCAGTATTTT. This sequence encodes CASSLLAGPTDTQYF.

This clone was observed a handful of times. DNA of the CDR3: TGTGCCAGCAGCTCCCCGGTTGGGCCAGGAGGCGAGCAGTACTTC. This gives the protein CASSSPVGPGGEQYF. The rearrangement links TRBV5-6 to TRBJ2-7, with D tentatively TRBD2 (5 bases). V shed 3 bases and J shed 6 bases, with 19 bases lying between them. Germline V CDR1 and CDR2: SGHDT, YYEEEE. CDR3 length equals 15 residues.

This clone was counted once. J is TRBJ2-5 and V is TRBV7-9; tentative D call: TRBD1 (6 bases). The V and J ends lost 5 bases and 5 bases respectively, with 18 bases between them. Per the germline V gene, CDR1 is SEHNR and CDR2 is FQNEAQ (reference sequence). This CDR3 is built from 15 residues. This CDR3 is CASSPRQAIGETQYF. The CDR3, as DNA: TGTGCCAGCAGCCCGCGACAGGCCATCGGGGAGACCCAGTACTTC.

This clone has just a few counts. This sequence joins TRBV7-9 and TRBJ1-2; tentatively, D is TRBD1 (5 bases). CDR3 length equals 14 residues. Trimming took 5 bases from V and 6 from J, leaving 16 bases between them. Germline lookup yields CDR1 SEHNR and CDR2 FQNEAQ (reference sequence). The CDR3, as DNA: TGTGCCAGCAGCCCAAGAACAGGTAGAGATGGCTACACCTTC. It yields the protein CASSPRTGRDGYTF.

CDR3 bases: TGTGCCAGCAGCATGGACTACGTTGAGACCCAGTACTTC. Translation gives CASSMDYVETQYF. The gene calls are TRBV7-2 and TRBJ2-5, with D possibly matching TRBD2 (6 bases). Trimming stripped 5 bases from V and 5 bases from J, with 12 bases between. CDR1 and CDR2 from the germline V gene are SGHTA and FQGNSA. This CDR3 is 13 amino acids long.

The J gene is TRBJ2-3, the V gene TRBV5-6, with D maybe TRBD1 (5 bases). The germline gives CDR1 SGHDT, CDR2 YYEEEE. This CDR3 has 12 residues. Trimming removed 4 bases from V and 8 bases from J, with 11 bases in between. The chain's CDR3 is CASSSGALTQYF. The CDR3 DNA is TGTGCCAGCAGCAGTGGGGCTCTTACGCAGTATTTT. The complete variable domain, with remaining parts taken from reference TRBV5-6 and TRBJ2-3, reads DAGVTQSPTHLIKTRGQQVTLRCSPKSGHDTVSWYQQALGQGPQFIFQYYEEEERQRGNFPDRFSGHQFPNYSSELNVNALLLGDSALYLCASSSGALTQYFGPGTRLTVL.

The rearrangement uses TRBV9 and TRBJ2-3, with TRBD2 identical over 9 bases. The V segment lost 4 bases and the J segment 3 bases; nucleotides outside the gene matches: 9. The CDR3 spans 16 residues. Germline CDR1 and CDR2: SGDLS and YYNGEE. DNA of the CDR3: TGTGCCAGCAGCCGTATTCCTAGCGGGAAAACAGATACGCAGTATTTT. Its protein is CASSRIPSGKTDTQYF.

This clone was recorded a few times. The CDR3 DNA is TGTGCCAGCAGCTCCCGACAGGGCACAGATACGCAGTATTTT. This translates into CASSSRQGTDTQYF. This rearrangement joins TRBV5-4 to TRBJ2-3, with a weak D call TRBD1 (6 bases). The CDR3 sequence is 14 residues long. Between the trimmed V and J ends, which lost 3 bases and 1 base, there was a span of 9 bases. Germline assignment: CDR1 SGHNT and CDR2 YYREEE (reference sequence).

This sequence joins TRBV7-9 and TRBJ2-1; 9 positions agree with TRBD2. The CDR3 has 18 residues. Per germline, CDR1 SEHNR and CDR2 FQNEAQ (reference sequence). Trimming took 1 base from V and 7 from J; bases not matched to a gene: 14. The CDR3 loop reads CASSLDRGRAIQVNEQFF. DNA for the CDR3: TGTGCCAGCAGCTTAGATCGCGGGAGGGCCATCCAAGTGAATGAGCAGTTCTTC.

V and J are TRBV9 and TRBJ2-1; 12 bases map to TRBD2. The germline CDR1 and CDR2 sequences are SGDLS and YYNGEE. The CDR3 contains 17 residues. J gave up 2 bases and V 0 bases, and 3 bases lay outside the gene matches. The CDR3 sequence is CASSVGLAGVTYNEQFF. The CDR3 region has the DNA TGTGCCAGCAGCGTAGGACTAGCGGGAGTTACCTACAATGAGCAGTTCTTC.

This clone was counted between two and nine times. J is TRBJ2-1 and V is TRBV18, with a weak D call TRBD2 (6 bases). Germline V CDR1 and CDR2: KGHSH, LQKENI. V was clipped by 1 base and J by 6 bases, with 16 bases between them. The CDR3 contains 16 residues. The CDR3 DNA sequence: TGTGCCAGCTCACCACAACGGGGGAGAACAGGCAATGAGCAGTTCTTC. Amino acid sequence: CASSPQRGRTGNEQFF.

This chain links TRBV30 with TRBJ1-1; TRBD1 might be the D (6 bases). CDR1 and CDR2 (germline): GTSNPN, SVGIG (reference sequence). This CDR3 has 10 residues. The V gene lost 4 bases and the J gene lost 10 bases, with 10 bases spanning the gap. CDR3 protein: CAWKGGGAFF. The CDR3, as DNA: TGTGCCTGGAAAGGGGGGGGAGCTTTCTTT.

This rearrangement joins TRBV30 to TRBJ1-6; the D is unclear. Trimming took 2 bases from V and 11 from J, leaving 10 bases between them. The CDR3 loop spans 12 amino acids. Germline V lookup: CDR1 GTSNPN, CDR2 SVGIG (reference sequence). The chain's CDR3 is CAWSFSVPPLHF. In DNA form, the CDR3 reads TGTGCCTGGAGTTTTTCGGTCCCACCCCTCCACTTT.

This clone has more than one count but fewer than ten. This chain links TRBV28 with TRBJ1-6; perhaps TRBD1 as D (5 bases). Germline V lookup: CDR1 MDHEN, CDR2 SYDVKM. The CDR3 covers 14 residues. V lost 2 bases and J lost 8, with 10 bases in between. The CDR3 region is CASSLVPRDSPLHF. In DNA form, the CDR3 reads TGTGCCAGCAGTTTAGTCCCCAGGGATTCACCCCTCCACTTT.

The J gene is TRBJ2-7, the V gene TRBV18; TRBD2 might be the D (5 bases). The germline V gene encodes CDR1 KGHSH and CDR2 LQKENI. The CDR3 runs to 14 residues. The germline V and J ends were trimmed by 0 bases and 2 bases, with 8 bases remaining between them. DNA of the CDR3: TGTGCCAGCTCACCACCCCCCGGGACCTACGAGCAGTACTTC. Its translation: CASSPPPGTYEQYF.

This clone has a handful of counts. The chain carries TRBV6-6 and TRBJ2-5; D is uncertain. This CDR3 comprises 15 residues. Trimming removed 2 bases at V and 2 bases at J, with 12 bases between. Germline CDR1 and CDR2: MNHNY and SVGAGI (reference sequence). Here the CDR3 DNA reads TGTGCCAGCAGTTACAACTCCCCCGTGCAAGAGACCCAGTACTTC. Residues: CASSYNSPVQETQYF.

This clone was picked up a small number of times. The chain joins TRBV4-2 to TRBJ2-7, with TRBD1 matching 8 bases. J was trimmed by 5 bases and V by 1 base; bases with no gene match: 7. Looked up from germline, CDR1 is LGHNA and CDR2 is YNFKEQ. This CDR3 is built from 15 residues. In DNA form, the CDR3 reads TGTGCCAGCAGCCAAGCGGCAGGGGGCGCCGACGAGCAGTACTTC. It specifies CASSQAAGGADEQYF.

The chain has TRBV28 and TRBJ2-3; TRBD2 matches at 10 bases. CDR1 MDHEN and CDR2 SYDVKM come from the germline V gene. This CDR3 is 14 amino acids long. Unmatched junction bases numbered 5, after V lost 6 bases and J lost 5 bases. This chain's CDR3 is CASRPGTSVDTQYF. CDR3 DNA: TGTGCCAGCAGACCCGGGACTAGCGTAGATACGCAGTATTTT.

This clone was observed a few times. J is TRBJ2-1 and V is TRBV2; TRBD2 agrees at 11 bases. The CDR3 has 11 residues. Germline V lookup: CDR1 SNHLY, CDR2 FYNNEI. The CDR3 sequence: CTSGGYNEQFF. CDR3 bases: TGTACTAGCGGGGGATACAATGAGCAGTTCTTC.